What follows is one TCR beta chain and its context. The data were produced by immunoSEQ multiplex PCR, yet TCRdb's version contains in-frame clones alone and is incomplete. The sample lists hundreds of thousands of clones; roughly 83% were seen once. The record originates from a study of blood T cell repertoires in COVID-19. From germline, CDR1 is LGHNA and CDR2 YNFKEQ. V gave up 0 bases and J gave up 4 bases; unmatched junction bases: 9. This CDR3 is built from 17 residues. Participants' own reports of clinical history determined their cohort assignment. The chain links TRBV4-2 to TRBJ2-7; 10 bases agree with TRBD2. The sequence was obtained from a woman in her fifties or sixties who had recovered from COVID-19. What was sequenced was PBMCs or T cells enriched from blood (not recorded which). As DNA, the CDR3 is TGTGCCAGCAGCCAAGATCTGGCTAGCGGGAGAGTATACGAGCAGTACTTC. Translation: CASSQDLASGRVYEQYF.